This TCR beta chain was retrieved from a study of blood T cells in healthy people across ages. Using a J-beta primer mix together with a sample-barcoded 5' primer, a second PCR was run for roughly 6 to 12 cycles. Each cDNA was tagged by a template-switch adaptor containing 12 random nucleotides. TCRdb passed the 5' RACE reads through MiXCR, listing each CDR3 protein once. The sample holds some 1,500,000 distinct CDR3 sequences, approximately 39% seen once. Per the germline V gene, CDR1 is SGHAT and CDR2 is FQNNGV. The CDR3 length is 16 residues. V was cut by 1 base and J by 1 base, with 11 bases left in between. Per sample, a minimum of 7 million PBMCs were isolated.

This sequence originates from a woman aged 18-29 years in good health. This sequence joins TRBV11-2 and TRBJ2-1, with D possibly matching TRBD2 (6 bases). Sequences were obtained from blood. The CDR3 spells CASSLGWRGSYNEQFF. Here the CDR3 DNA reads TGTGCCAGCAGCTTAGGGTGGAGGGGTTCCTACAATGAGCAGTTCTTC.